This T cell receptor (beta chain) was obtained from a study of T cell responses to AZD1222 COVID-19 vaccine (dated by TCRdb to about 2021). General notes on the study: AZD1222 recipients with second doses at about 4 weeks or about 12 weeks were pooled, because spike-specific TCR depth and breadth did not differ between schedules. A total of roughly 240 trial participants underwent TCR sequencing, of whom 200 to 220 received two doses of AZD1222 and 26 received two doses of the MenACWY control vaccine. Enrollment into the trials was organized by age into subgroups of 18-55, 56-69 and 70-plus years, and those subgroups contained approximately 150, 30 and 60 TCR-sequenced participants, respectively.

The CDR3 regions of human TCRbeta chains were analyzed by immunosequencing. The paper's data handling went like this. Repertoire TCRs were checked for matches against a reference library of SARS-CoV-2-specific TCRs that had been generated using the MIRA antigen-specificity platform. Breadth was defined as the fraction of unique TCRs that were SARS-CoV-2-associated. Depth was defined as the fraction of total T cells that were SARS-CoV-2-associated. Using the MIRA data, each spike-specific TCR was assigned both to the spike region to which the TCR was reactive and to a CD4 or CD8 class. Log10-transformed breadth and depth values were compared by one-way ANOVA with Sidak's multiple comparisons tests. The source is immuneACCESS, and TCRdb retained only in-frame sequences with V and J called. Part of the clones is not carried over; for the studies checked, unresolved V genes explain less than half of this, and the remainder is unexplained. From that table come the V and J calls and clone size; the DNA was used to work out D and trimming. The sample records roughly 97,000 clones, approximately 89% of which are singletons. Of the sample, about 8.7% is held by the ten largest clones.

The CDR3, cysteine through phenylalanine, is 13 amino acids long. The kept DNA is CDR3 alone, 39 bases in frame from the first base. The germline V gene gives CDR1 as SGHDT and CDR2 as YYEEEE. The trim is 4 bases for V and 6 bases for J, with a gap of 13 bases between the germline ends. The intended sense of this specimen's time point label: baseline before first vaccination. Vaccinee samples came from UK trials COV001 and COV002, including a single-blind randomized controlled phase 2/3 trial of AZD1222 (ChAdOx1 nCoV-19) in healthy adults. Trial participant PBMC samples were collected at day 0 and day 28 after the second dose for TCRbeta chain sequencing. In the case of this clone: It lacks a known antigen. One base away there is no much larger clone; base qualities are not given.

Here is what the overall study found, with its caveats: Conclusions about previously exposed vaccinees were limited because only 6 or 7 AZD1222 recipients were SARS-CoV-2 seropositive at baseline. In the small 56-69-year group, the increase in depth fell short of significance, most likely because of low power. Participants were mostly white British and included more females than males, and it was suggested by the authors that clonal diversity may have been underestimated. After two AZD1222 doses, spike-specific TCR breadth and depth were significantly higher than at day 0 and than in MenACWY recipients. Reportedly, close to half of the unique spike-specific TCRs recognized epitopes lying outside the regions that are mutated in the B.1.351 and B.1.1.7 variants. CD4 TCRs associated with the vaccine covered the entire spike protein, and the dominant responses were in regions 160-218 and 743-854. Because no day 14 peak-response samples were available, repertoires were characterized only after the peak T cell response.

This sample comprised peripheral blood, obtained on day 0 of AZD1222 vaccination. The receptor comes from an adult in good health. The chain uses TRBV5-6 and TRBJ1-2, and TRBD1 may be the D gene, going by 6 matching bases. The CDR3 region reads CASSHRVLDGYTF. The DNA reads TGTGCCAGCAGCCACAGGGTTTTGGATGGCTACACCTTC.